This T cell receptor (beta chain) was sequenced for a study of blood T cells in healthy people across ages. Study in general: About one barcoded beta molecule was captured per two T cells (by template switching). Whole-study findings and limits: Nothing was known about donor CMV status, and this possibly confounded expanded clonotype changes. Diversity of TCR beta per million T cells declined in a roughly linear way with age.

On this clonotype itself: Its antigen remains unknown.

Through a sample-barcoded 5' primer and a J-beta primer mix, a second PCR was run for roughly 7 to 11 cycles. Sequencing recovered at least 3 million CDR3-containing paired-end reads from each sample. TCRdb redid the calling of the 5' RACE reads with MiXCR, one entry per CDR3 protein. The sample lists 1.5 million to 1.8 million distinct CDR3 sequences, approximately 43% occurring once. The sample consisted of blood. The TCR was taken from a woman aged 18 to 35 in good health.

The DNA for the CDR3 is TGTGCCAGCAGTAGGGAGGCCACAGATACGCAGTATTTT. It specifies CASSREATDTQYF. The V gene is TRBV28, the J gene TRBJ2-3; weak D call: TRBD2 (6 bases). CDR1 is MDHEN and CDR2 is SYDVKM in the germline V gene. Trimming pared 5 bases from V and 2 bases from J, leaving 8 bases between. This CDR3 region has 13 residues.